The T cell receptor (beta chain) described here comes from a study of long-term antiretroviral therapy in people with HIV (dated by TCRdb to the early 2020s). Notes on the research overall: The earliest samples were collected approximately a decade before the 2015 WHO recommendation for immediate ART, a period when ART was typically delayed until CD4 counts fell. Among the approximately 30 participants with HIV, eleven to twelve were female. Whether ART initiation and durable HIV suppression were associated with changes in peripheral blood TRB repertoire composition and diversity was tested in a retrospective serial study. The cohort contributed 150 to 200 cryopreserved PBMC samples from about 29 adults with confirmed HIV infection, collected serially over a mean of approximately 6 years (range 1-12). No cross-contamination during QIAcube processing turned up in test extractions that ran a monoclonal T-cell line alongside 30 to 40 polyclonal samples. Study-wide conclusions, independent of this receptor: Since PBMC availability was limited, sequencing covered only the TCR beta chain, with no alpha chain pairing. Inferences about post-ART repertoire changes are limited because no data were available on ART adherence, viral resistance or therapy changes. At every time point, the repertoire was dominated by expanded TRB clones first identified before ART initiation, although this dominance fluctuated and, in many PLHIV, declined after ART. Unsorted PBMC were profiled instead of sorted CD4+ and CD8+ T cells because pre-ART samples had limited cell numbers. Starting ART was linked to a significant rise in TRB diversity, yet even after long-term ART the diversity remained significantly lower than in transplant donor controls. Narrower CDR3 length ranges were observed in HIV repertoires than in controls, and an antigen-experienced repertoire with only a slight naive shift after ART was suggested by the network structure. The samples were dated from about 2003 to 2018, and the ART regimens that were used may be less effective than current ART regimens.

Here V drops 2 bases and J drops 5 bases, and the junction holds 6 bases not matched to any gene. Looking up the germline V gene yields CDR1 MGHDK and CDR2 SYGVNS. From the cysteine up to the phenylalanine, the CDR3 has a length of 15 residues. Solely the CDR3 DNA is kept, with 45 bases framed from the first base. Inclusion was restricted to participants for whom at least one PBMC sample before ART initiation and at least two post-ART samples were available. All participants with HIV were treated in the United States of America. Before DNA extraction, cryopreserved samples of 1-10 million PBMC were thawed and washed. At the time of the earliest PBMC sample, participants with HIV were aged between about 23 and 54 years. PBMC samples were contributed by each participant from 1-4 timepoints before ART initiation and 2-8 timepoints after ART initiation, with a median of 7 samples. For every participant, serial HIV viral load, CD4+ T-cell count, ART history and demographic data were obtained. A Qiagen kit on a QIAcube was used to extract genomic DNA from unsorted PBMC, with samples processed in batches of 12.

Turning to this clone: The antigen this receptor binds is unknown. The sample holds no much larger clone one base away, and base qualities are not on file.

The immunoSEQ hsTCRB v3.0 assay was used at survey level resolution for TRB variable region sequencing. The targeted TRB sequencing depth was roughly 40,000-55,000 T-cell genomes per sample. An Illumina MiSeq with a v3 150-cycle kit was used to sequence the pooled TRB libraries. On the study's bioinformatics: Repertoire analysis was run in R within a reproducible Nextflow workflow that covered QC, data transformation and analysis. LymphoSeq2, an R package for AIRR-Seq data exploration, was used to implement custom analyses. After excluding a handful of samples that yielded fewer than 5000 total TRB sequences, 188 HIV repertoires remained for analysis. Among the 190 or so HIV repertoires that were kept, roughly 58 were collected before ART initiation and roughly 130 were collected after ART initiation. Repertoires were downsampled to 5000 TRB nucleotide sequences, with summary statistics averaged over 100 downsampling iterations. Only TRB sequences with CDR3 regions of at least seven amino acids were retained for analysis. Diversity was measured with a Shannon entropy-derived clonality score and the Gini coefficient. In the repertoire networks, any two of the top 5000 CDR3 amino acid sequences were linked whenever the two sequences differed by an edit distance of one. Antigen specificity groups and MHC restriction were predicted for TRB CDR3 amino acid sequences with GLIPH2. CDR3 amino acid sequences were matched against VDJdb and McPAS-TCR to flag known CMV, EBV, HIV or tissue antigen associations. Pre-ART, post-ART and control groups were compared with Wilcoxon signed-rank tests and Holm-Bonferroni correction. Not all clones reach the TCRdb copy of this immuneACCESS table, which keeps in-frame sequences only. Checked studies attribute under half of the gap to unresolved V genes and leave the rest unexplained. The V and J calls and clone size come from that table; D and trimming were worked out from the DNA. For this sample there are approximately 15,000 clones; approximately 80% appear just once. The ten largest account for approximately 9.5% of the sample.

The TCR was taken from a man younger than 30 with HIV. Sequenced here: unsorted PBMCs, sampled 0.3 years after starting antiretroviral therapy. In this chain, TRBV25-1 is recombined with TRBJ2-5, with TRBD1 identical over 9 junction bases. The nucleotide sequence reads TGTGCCAGCAGTGAAGGACAGGGGCGGGGGGAGACCCAGTACTTC. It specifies CASSEGQGRGETQYF.